This entry lists 3 T cell receptor beta chains sequenced from one sample in a study of identical twins. TCRdb reprocessed the 5' RACE reads with MiXCR, giving one entry per CDR3 protein. The sample lists 470,000 or so distinct CDR3 sequences, 20% to 30% occurring once. The same sample was also studied in work on T cells expressing NK-cell markers.

What was sequenced was CD4+ T cells sorted from blood. These receptors all come from a young woman in good health.

This chain connects TRBV10-2 to TRBJ2-3; 10 bases are shared with TRBD2. V lost 0 bases to trimming and J lost 2 bases; unmatched junction nucleotides: 8. The CDR3 loop spans 18 amino acids. The V gene's germline CDR1 is WSHSY and CDR2 SAAADI. The chain's CDR3 is CASSESAGLAATTDTQYF. CDR3 nucleotide sequence: TGCGCCAGCAGTGAGTCGGCCGGACTAGCGGCAACCACAGATACGCAGTATTTT.

The chain links TRBV10-3 to TRBJ2-1; the match to TRBD1 covers 7 bases. The V gene's germline CDR1 is ENHRY and CDR2 SYGVKD. The CDR3 runs to 12 residues. V lost 7 bases to trimming and J lost 9 bases; unmatched junction nucleotides: 6. The CDR3 reads CAITIQGPEQFF. The DNA for the CDR3 is TGTGCCATCACTATACAGGGGCCTGAGCAGTTCTTC.

The chain combines TRBV6-5 with TRBJ2-2; D is ambiguous. Per germline, CDR1 MNHEY and CDR2 SVGAGI. Trimming shortened V by 4 bases and J by 8 bases, and 17 bases separated the two germline ends. The CDR3 has 15 residues. The CDR3 region is CASSSVLTLSGELFF. CDR3 bases: TGTGCCAGCAGTTCGGTATTGACCCTGAGTGGGGAGCTGTTTTTT.